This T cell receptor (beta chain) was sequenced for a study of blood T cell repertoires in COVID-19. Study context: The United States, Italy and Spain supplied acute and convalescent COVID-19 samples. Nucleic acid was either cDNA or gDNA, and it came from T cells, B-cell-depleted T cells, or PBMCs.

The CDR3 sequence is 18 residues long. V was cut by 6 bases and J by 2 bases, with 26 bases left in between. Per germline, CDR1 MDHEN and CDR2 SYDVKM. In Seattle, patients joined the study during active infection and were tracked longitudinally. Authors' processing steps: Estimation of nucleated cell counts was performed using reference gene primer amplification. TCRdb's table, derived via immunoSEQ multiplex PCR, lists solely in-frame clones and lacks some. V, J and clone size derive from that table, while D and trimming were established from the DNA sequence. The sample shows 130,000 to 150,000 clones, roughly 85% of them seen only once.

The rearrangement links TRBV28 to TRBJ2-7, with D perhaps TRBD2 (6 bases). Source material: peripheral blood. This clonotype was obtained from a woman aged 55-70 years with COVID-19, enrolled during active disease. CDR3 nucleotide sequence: TGTGCCAGCAGCCAGCAGGTGGGCCGGGACTGGGGCCCCTACGAGCAGTACTTC. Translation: CASSQQVGRDWGPYEQYF.